The 5 T cell receptor beta chains listed next were all sequenced from one sample in a study of blood T cell repertoires in COVID-19. Measured with immunoSEQ multiplex PCR; TCRdb has only the in-frame clones, and not every one. The sample lists about 70,000 clones, around 86% occurring once. The specimen sequenced was peripheral blood. These receptors were taken from a man aged 40-49 years with COVID-19, enrolled during active disease.

The V gene is TRBV7-9, the J gene TRBJ1-2; no definite D call. V dropped 10 bases and J dropped 4 bases, with 10 bases sitting between them. The CDR3 consists of 11 residues. Germline V lookup: CDR1 SEHNR, CDR2 FQNEAQ (reference sequence). The CDR3 here is CAIPLSYGYTF. The CDR3, as DNA: TGTGCCATTCCGTTGAGCTATGGCTACACCTTC.

The chain links TRBV27 to TRBJ1-6, with 9 bases that match TRBD1. CDR3 length equals 17 residues. V dropped 3 bases and J dropped 6; count of bases not matched to a gene: 9. CDR1 is MNHEY and CDR2 is SMNVEV in the germline V gene (reference sequence). CDR3 protein: CASSFSRTGVGNSPLHF. CDR3 nucleotides: TGTGCCAGCAGTTTCTCGCGGACAGGGGTTGGTAATTCACCCCTCCACTTT.

In its sample, this clone was seen once. This chain links TRBV9 with TRBJ2-1, with 7 bases that match TRBD2. Losses at the gene ends were 0 bases for V and 5 bases for J; bases not matched to a gene: 5. Germline V CDR1 and CDR2: SGDLS, YYNGEE. The CDR3 length is 15 residues. The CDR3 loop is CASSVGSGEHNEQFF. The CDR3 bases are TGTGCCAGCAGCGTAGGGAGCGGGGAGCACAATGAGCAGTTCTTC.

The rearrangement joins TRBV27 to TRBJ2-5; D unclear. From germline, CDR1 is MNHEY and CDR2 SMNVEV (reference sequence). The CDR3 spans 13 residues. V shed 2 bases and J shed 0 bases, with 4 bases lying between them. In DNA form, the CDR3 reads TGTGCCAGCAGTTTAAACTACCAAGAGACCCAGTACTTC. Protein: CASSLNYQETQYF.

The gene calls are TRBV5-1 and TRBJ2-5; 8 nucleotides match TRBD2. The CDR3 contains 14 residues. With 4 bases clipped from V and 5 bases from J, the junction kept 7 bases outside the gene matches. Per the germline V gene, CDR1 is SGHRS and CDR2 is YFSETQ. DNA for the CDR3: TGCGCCAGCAGCGAGGGACTAGGTGGGGAGACCCAGTACTTC. Amino acid sequence: CASSEGLGGETQYF.